In its sample, the clone carrying this TCR beta chain was seen many times. The V and J ends lost 10 bases and 5 bases, in that order; junction bases with no gene match: 9. The CDR3 sequence is 13 residues long. The germline V gene has CDR1 MDHEN and CDR2 SYDVKM. The sample is drawn from a study of Graves' ophthalmopathy and Graves' hyperthyroidism. Amplified material comprised TCR beta CDR3 regions derived from RNA transcripts. The first-round RT-PCR employed HTBI primers together with the Qiagen OneStep RT-PCR kit. A multiplex PCR was then performed as the second round. TCRdb re-called the multiplex PCR reads with MiXCR, one entry per CDR3 protein. The sample records 210,000 or so distinct CDR3 sequences, around 30% being singletons. Presentation of ophthalmopathy in the donors involved moderate-to-severe activity, CAS ≥3, NOSPECS ≥4 and a duration under 3 months.

This rearrangement joins TRBV28 to TRBJ1-1; 8 bases match TRBD1. Sequencing input: peripheral blood. This receptor was identified in a man aged 50-59 years with Graves' ophthalmopathy. The CDR3 DNA reads as TGTGCCATCCGACAGGGGCCGGGGACTGAAGCTTTCTTT. Its protein is CAIRQGPGTEAFF.